Below, 12 T cell receptor beta chains from the same sample are listed, as sequenced in a study of T cells in localized non-small cell lung cancer. Produced via immunoSEQ multiplex PCR; TCRdb's table is partial and in-frame only. The profile shows 45,000 or so clones, about four fifths of them singletons. The sample was peripheral blood mononuclear cells, taken before any cancer treatment. Every receptor here comes from a man aged 35-75 years with stage III lung adenocarcinoma.

The rearrangement joins TRBV5-1 to TRBJ1-2; D may be TRBD1 (6 bases). Germline values: CDR1 SGHRS, CDR2 YFSETQ. The CDR3 consists of 16 residues. Deletions cut 0 bases from V and 8 bases from J, with 20 bases between. CDR3 region: CASSLAVRGGERGYTF. In DNA, the CDR3 is TGCGCCAGCAGCTTGGCTGTCAGGGGCGGAGAGAGGGGCTACACCTTC.

The chain couples TRBV4-1 to TRBJ2-7; TRBD1 agrees at 8 bases. With V trimmed by 6 bases and J by 6 bases, 10 bases remained unmatched. The germline gives CDR1 MGHRA, CDR2 YSYEKL. The length of the CDR3 is 14 residues. DNA for the CDR3: TGCGCCAGCAGAGGAGAGACAGGGGTCGGCGAGCAGTACTTC. This sequence encodes CASRGETGVGEQYF.

The chain joins TRBV14 to TRBJ2-1; weak D call: TRBD2 (5 bases). The CDR3 spans 17 residues. V was trimmed by 5 bases and J by 4 bases, leaving 21 bases between them. Germline V lookup: CDR1 SGHDN, CDR2 FVKESK. CDR3 protein: CASSIRFPGWGYNEQFF. CDR3 coding DNA: TGTGCCAGCAGCATCCGCTTCCCGGGATGGGGATACAATGAGCAGTTCTTC.

The chain has TRBV4-1 and TRBJ2-7; no clear D. Trimming shortened V by 0 bases and J by 4 bases, and 7 bases separated the two germline ends. This CDR3 is 13 amino acids long. Germline CDR1 MGHRA, CDR2 YSYEKL. The CDR3 reads CASSQDLGYEQYF. The CDR3 DNA is TGCGCCAGCAGCCAAGATTTGGGGTACGAGCAGTACTTC.

This chain uses TRBV10-1 with TRBJ2-5; D remains unclear. The J call may not be correct, given that the DNA end is closer to TRBJ2-7. Germline assignment: CDR1 WNHNN and CDR2 SYGVQD (reference sequence). The CDR3 extends over 13 amino acids. The CDR3 loop is CASSESPAYEQYF. CDR3 coding DNA: TGCGCCAGCAGTGAGTCTCCAGCCTACGAGCAGTACTTC.

This chain links TRBV25-1 with TRBJ2-7; no clear D. V shed 4 bases and J shed 2 bases, with 12 bases lying between them. This CDR3 is built from 14 residues. CDR1 is MGHDK and CDR2 is SYGVNS in the germline V gene. The CDR3 nucleotides are TGTGCCAGCAGTGGCCCCCCCGTTCCCTACGAGCAGTACTTC. Translated, it gives CASSGPPVPYEQYF.

The CDR3 region has the DNA TGCGCCAGCAGCTTGGAAGCACCGGGCCTAGATACGCAGTATTTT. Amino acids: CASSLEAPGLDTQYF. This rearrangement joins TRBV5-1 to TRBJ2-3; no firm D call. Trimming took off 0 bases at V and 5 bases at J, with 13 bases between the two ends. Germline lookup yields CDR1 SGHRS and CDR2 YFSETQ. This CDR3 is built from 15 residues.

The chain employs TRBV6-5 and TRBJ1-5; D is possibly TRBD1 (5 bases). V was pared by 7 bases and J by 0 bases, with 13 bases between. CDR3 length equals 15 residues. CDR1 and CDR2 from the germline V gene are MNHEY and SVGAGI. The CDR3 region is CASKLTADSNQPQHF. For the CDR3, the DNA is TGTGCCAGCAAACTGACAGCAGATAGCAATCAGCCCCAGCATTTT.

The gene calls are TRBV5-1 and TRBJ2-7, with 7 bases fitting TRBD1. CDR1 and CDR2 (germline): SGHRS, YFSETQ. V shed 6 bases, J shed 2 bases, and the junction held 14 bases outside the gene matches. This CDR3 comprises 16 residues. The CDR3 loop reads CASTVNSGTVTYEQYF. The CDR3 DNA reads as TGCGCCAGCACCGTGAATTCCGGGACAGTGACCTACGAGCAGTACTTC.

This clone was counted a few times. The chain links TRBV27 to TRBJ2-1; D possibly uses TRBD1 or TRBD2 (5 bases each). Looked up from germline, CDR1 is MNHEY and CDR2 is SMNVEV (reference sequence). The CDR3 totals 15 residues. The ends were cut back, 10 bases at V and 7 bases at J, with 23 bases in the middle. The CDR3 loop is CATSLEGRAGNEQFF. The CDR3 bases are TGTGCCACCTCCCTTGAGGGACGAGCAGGGAATGAGCAGTTCTTC.

This clone is a singleton in its sample. The chain carries TRBV9 and TRBJ2-3; no clear D gene. The CDR3 totals 14 residues. The germline V gene encodes CDR1 SGDLS and CDR2 YYNGEE. V was shortened by 3 bases and J by 0 bases, with 8 bases between the two germline ends. CDR3 residues: CASSEWGSTDTQYF. The CDR3 DNA follows: TGTGCCAGCAGCGAATGGGGTAGCACAGATACGCAGTATTTT. Supplemented by reference TRBV9 and TRBJ2-3, the full variable domain reads DSGVTQTPKHLITATGQRVTLRCSPRSGDLSVYWYQQSLDQGLQFLIQYYNGEERAKGNILERFSAQQFPDLHSELNLSSLELGDSALYFCASSEWGSTDTQYFGPGTRLTVL.

The V call is TRBV18, the J call TRBJ2-2, with TRBD2 as a possible D gene (5 bases). The CDR3 consists of 17 residues. The germline V gene has CDR1 KGHSH and CDR2 LQKENI. Trimming shortened V by 5 bases and J by 4 bases, and 20 bases separated the two germline ends. The CDR3 reads CASSSGIGGARTGELFF. The CDR3 nucleotides read TGTGCCAGCTCATCCGGCATAGGAGGAGCCCGCACCGGGGAGCTGTTTTTT.